This TCR beta chain was documented in a study of beta chain features in type 1 diabetes. As for the study in general: Examination covered around 98,000,000 sorted cells spanning all samples.

All of the isolated RNA was reverse transcribed, so expressed TCRB transcripts were sequenced. Each sample of naive, central memory or regulatory T cells had, on average, approximately 3.5 million reads. TCRdb's table, derived via immunoSEQ multiplex PCR, lists solely in-frame clones and lacks some. The sample contains hundreds of thousands of clones, over 25% of which appear only once. This clone was seen more than once but under ten times. V dropped 1 base and J dropped 3; count of bases not matched to a gene: 0. The germline gives CDR1 MGHRA, CDR2 YSYEKL. The CDR3 extends over 15 amino acids. The chain links TRBV4-1 to TRBJ2-1, with 10 bases fitting TRBD1. The sequenced material came from naive CD4+ T cells from blood. The receptor's source is a man in his late teens or twenties in good health. CDR3 DNA: TGCGCCAGCAGCCAAGGGACAGGGGGCTACAATGAGCAGTTCTTC. The encoded protein is CASSQGTGGYNEQFF.